Each of the 7 T cell receptor beta chains below was sequenced from the same sample in a study of blood T cell repertoires in COVID-19. Clones were read by immunoSEQ multiplex PCR, and TCRdb kept only the in-frame ones, dropping some. There are a few hundred thousand clones in the sample; roughly nine tenths occur only once, and 3.5% to 4% lies in the top ten. Material: peripheral blood. The receptor source for this set is a young man with active or convalescent COVID-19.

The chain employs TRBV30 and TRBJ2-7; tentative D call: TRBD1 (5 bases). V shed 1 base and J shed 3 bases, with 13 bases lying between them. The CDR3 spans 14 residues. Germline CDR1 and CDR2: GTSNPN and SVGIG (reference sequence). CDR3 sequence (DNA): TGTGCCTGGAGTGGTCAGGCAGGGCACTACGAGCAGTACTTC. It encodes CAWSGQAGHYEQYF.

The rearrangement links TRBV11-3 to TRBJ2-5, with TRBD1 identical over 7 bases. This CDR3 has 16 residues. The germline gives CDR1 SGHNT, CDR2 YENEEA. V lost 1 base to trimming and J lost 1 base; unmatched junction nucleotides: 6. The CDR3 DNA sequence: TGTGCCAGCAGCTTAGGACAGGGAGTGTTCCAAGAGACCCAGTACTTC. This encodes CASSLGQGVFQETQYF.

V gene TRBV7-2 combines with J gene TRBJ2-7; TRBD1 agrees at 10 bases. With V trimmed by 5 bases and J by 4 bases, 11 bases remained unmatched. This CDR3 is 16 amino acids long. Germline V CDR1 and CDR2: SGHTA, FQGNSA. The CDR3 reads CASSPIPTGGTYEQYF. The CDR3 DNA sequence: TGTGCCAGCAGCCCTATTCCGACAGGGGGCACTTACGAGCAGTACTTC.

V gene TRBV6-4 combines with J gene TRBJ2-7, with TRBD1 matching 8 bases. Germline trimming cut 10 bases from V and 2 bases from J; bases unmatched to any gene: 16. CDR3 length equals 16 residues. The germline V gene encodes CDR1 MRHNA and CDR2 SNTAGT. Here the CDR3 DNA reads TGTGCCAACCGATCTACCCCGGGACAGGAGACCTACGAGCAGTACTTC. It is translated as CANRSTPGQETYEQYF.

The V and J genes are TRBV7-6 and TRBJ1-2; no reliable D call. CDR1 and CDR2 from the germline V gene are SGHVS and FNYEAQ. Trimming pared 0 bases from V and 8 bases from J, leaving 10 bases between. The CDR3 consists of 13 residues. DNA of the CDR3: TGTGCCAGCAGCTTAGCGGAGGGTGGCGGCTACACCTTC. Its protein is CASSLAEGGGYTF.

The chain combines TRBV14 with TRBJ2-4; D remains ambiguous. V was trimmed by 4 bases and J by 9 bases, leaving 16 bases between them. Germline CDR1 reads SGHDN; CDR2 reads FVKESK. This CDR3 is built from 14 residues. Here the CDR3 reads CASSPKVGSTIQYF. DNA of the CDR3: TGTGCCAGCAGCCCAAAAGTCGGGTCTACCATTCAGTACTTC.

This clone has just one count. The chain joins TRBV19 to TRBJ1-4, with a possible D match to TRBD1 (5 bases). V was shortened by 3 bases and J by 8 bases, with 13 bases between the two germline ends. CDR3 length: 14 residues. Per the germline V gene, CDR1 is LNHDA and CDR2 is SQIVND (reference sequence). CDR3 residues: CASSIQYGGEKLFF. The DNA of the CDR3 is TGTGCCAGTAGTATCCAGTACGGGGGGGAAAAACTGTTTTTT. The full variable domain, with the rest looked up from reference TRBV19 and TRBJ1-4, is DGGITQSPKYLFRKEGQNVTLSCEQNLNHDAMYWYRQDPGQGLRLIYYSQIVNDFQKGDIAEGYSVSREKKESFPLTVTSAQKNPTAFYLCASSIQYGGEKLFFGSGTQLSVL.